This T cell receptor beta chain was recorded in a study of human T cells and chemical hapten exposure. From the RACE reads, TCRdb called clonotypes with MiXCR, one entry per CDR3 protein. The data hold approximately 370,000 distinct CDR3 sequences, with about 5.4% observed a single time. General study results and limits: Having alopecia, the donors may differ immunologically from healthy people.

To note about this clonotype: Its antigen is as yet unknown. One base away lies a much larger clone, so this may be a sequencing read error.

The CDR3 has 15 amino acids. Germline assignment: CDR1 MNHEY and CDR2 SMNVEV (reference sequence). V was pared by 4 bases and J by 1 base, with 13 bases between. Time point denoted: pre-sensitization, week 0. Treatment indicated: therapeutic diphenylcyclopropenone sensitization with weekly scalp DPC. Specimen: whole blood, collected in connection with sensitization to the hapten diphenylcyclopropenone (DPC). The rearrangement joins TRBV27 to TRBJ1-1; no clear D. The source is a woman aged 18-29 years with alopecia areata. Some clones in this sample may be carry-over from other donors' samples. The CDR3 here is CASSSPFEGNTEAFF. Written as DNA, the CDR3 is TGTGCCAGCAGTTCCCCCTTTGAGGGGAACACTGAAGCTTTCTTT.